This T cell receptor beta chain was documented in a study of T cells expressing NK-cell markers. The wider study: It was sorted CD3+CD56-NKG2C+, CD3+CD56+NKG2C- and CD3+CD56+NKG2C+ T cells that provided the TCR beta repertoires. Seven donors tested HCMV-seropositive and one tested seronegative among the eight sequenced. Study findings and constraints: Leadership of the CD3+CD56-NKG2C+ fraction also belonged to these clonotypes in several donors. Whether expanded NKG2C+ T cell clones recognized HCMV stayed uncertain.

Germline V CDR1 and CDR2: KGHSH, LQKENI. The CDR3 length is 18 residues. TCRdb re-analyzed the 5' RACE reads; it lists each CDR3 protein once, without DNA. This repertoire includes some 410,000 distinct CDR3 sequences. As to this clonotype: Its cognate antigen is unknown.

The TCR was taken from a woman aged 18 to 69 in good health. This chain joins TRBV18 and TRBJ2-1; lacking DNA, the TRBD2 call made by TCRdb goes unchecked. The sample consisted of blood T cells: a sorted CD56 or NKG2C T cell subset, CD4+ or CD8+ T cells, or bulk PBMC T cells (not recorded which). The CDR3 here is CASSPFGRIAGSYNEQFF.